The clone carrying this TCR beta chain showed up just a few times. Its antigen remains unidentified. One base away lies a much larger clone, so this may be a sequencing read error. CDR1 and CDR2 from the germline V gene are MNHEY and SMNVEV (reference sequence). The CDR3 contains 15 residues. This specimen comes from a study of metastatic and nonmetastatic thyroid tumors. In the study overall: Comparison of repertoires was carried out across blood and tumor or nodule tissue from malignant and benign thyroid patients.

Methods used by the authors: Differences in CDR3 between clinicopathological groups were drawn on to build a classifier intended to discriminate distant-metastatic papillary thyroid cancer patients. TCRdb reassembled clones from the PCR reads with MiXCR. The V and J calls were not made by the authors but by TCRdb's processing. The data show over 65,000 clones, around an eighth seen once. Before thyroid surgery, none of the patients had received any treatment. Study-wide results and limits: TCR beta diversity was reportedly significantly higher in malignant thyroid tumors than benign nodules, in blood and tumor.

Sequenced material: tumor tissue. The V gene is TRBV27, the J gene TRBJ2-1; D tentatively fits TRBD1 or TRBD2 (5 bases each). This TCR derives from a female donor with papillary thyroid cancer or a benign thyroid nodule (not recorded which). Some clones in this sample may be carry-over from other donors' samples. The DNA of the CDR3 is TGTGCCAGCAGGCTGGGGACCAAGTCCTACGATGAGCAGTTCTTC. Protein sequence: CASRLGTKSYDEQFF.